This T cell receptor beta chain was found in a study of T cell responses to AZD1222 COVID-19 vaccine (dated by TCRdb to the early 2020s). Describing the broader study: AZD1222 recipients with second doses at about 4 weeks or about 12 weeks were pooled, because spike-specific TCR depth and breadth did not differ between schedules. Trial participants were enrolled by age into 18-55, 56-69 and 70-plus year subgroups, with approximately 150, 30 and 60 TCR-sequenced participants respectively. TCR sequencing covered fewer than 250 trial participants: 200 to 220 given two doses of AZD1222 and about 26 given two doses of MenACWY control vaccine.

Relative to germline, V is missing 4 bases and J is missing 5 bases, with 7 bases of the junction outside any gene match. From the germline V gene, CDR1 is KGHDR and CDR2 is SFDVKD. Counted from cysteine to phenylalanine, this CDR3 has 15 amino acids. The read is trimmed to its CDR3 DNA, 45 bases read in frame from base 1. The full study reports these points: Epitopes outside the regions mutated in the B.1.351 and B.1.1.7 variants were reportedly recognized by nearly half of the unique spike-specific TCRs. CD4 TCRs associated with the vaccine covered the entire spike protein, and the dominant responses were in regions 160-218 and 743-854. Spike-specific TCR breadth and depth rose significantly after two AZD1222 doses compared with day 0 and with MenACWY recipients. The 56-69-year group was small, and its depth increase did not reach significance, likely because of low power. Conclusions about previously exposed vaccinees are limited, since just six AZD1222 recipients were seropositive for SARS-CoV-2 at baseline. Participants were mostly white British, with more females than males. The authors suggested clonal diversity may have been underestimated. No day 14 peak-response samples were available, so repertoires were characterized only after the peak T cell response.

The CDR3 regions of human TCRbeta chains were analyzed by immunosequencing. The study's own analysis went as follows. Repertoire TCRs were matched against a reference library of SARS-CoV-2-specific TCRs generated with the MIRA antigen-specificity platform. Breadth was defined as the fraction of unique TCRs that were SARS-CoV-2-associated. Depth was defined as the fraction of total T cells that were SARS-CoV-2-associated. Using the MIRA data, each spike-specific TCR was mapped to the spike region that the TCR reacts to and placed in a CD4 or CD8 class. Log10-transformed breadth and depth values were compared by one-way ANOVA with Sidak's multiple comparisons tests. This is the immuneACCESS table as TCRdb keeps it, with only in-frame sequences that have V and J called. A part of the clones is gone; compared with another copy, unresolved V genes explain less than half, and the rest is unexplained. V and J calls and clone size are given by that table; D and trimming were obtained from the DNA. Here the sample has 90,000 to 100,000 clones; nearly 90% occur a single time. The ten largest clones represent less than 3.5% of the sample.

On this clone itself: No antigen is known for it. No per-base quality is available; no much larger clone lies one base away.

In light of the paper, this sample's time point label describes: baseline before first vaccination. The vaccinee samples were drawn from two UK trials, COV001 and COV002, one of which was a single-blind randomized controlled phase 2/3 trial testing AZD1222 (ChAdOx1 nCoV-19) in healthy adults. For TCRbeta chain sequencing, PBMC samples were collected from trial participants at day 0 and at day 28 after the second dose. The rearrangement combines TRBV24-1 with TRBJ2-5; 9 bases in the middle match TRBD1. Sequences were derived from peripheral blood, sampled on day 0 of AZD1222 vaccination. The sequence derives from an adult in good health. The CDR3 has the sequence CATSERGQGKETQYF. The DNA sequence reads TGTGCCACCAGTGAACGTGGACAGGGGAAGGAGACCCAGTACTTC.